This record concerns one TCR beta chain sequence. Its specific antigen is unknown. Base qualities are not provided; no much larger clone lies one nucleotide away. The record originates from a study of blood T cell repertoires in COVID-19 (dated by TCRdb to 2020 to 2022). About the investigation overall: Collaborator samples came from the United States, Italy and Spain and covered acute and convalescent phases of COVID-19. The material from the prospective study consisted of cDNA or gDNA derived from T cells, B-cell-depleted T cells, or PBMCs. Subjects who had been exposed to COVID-19, were actively infected with it, or had recovered from it provided the deeply sampled blood TCRbeta repertoires that made up the dataset. The repertoires were made available in a free public database intended to serve as a resource for research on the immune response to SARS-CoV-2. Samples came from the ongoing ImmuneRACE study (first 160 participants) plus 1,254 subjects from 6 global collaborators. The sample metadata nearly always contained a de-identified subject ID, COVID-19 status, age in years and sex. Where HLA class I and class II types were available, the types were taken from metadata supplied by the sample provider, not from assay-based typing. Study-wide findings and limitations: How much clinical and demographic metadata was included differed by source and by participant, and the metadata was provided uncurated.

Collaborating institutions collected whole blood in K2EDTA tubes following their own protocols. Collaborator samples were shipped for TCRbeta analysis as frozen whole blood, isolated PBMCs, or DNA extracted from either sample type. TCRbeta CDR3 regions were amplified from genomic DNA using the immunoSEQ Assay, a bias-controlled multiplex PCR. The original methods were these. Within the assay, amplification of reference gene primers was used to estimate how many nucleated cells each sample contained. Sequence reads were collapsed and filtered to measure the absolute abundance of every unique TCRbeta CDR3 rearrangement. Productive Simpson clonality was computed per sample as the square root of Simpson's diversity index over productive rearrangements. TCRdb re-hosts the immuneACCESS table, in-frame sequences only. Its copies lack some clones; in the studies checked, an unresolved V gene accounts for under half of them, and the cause for the rest is not known. V and J calls plus clone size are reproduced from that table; the DNA served to infer D and trimming. The sample profile shows some 120,000 clones; 70% to 90% of them were found once. The top ten constitute approximately 1.5% of the sample.

Ends trimmed: V by 4 bases, J by 8 bases; bases unmatched to a gene: 6. Spanning cysteine to phenylalanine, the CDR3 consists of 14 amino acids. The read is trimmed to its CDR3 DNA, 42 bases read in frame from base 1. CDR1 and CDR2 are drawn from the germline V gene (reference sequence): GTSNPN, SVGIG. This receptor was identified in a man aged 40-49 years with acute or convalescent COVID-19. The sample consisted of peripheral blood. The V and J genes are TRBV30 and TRBJ1-6, and 9 junction bases match TRBD1. The DNA sequence is as follows: TGTGCCTGGACGGGACAGGGTCGGGATTCACCCCTCCACTTT. It specifies CAWTGQGRDSPLHF.